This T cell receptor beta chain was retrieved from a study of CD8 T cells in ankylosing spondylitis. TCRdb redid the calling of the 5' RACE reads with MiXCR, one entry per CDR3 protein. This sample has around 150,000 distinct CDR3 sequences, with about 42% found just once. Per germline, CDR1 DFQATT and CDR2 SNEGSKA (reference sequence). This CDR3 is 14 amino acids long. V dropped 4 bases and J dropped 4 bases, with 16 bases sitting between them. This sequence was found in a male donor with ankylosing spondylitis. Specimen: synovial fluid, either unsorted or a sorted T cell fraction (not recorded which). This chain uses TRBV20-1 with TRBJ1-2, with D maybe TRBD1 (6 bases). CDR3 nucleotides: TGCAGTGCTACCAGGGTCAGGGGTAGCTATGGCTACACCTTC. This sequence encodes CSATRVRGSYGYTF.